The entry below gives a single T cell receptor beta chain sequence along with its context. This sample was taken from a study of T cell changes during pregnancy in multiple sclerosis. TCRdb's table, derived via immunoSEQ multiplex PCR, lists solely in-frame clones and lacks some. In the table there are 30,000 to 45,000 clones, approximately 88% of which are singletons. Per the germline V gene, CDR1 is GTSNPN and CDR2 is SVGIG (reference sequence). The CDR3 sequence is 14 residues long. V shed 0 bases, J shed 7 bases, and the junction held 4 bases outside the gene matches. The V and J genes are TRBV30 and TRBJ1-5; the match to TRBD1 covers 9 bases. The sample was CD4+ T cells from peripheral blood mononuclear cells, taken before pregnancy. This sequence originates from a female donor with multiple sclerosis, enrolled in a pregnancy study. In DNA, the CDR3 is TGTGCCTGGAGTGTAGACAGGGGGGAACAGCCCCAGCATTTT. Translating it yields CAWSVDRGEQPQHF.